The 32 T cell receptor beta chains below were found in one sample sequenced in a study of T cell responses to AZD1222 COVID-19 vaccine. Profiled with immunoSEQ multiplex PCR; TCRdb holds only in-frame clones, not every one. This table holds around 100,000 clones, around nine tenths found once. The sequences come from peripheral blood, collected on day 0 of AZD1222 vaccination. The source is an adult in good health.

DNA for the CDR3: TGTGCCAGCAGACTAGCGGAACAAGAGACCCAGTACTTC. Protein sequence: CASRLAEQETQYF. J is TRBJ2-5 and V is TRBV2, with 8 bases matching TRBD2. This CDR3 region has 13 residues. Germline CDR1 SNHLY, CDR2 FYNNEI. V was pared by 6 bases and J by 2 bases, with 2 bases of the junction left unmatched.

The V call is TRBV28, the J call TRBJ1-2; 8 bases line up with TRBD1. V shed 5 bases and J 8 bases; nucleotides not matched to a gene: 7. Germline V gene lookup returns CDR1 MDHEN and CDR2 SYDVKM. CDR3 length: 13 residues. The CDR3 spells CASSDEDREGYTF. The CDR3 bases are TGTGCCAGCAGTGACGAGGACAGGGAGGGCTACACCTTC.

The sample holds one count of this clone. The J gene is TRBJ1-1, the V gene TRBV28; D is unclear. Germline CDR1 MDHEN, CDR2 SYDVKM. V was clipped by 5 bases and J by 7 bases, with 20 bases between them. The CDR3 consists of 15 residues. CDR3 sequence: CASSPPLASTFEAFF. The CDR3 DNA reads as TGTGCCAGCAGTCCCCCTTTAGCTTCTACTTTTGAAGCTTTCTTT. The whole variable domain, remainder taken from reference TRBV28 and TRBJ1-1, is DVKVTQSSRYLVKRTGEKVFLECVQDMDHENMFWYRQDPGLGLRLIYFSYDVKMKEKGDIPEGYSVSREKKERFSLILESASTNQTSMYLCASSPPLASTFEAFFGQGTRLTVV.

V and J are TRBV7-9 and TRBJ2-7; D is undetermined. V was cut by 5 bases and J by 1 base, with 18 bases left in between. The CDR3 runs 16 residues. From germline, CDR1 is SEHNR and CDR2 FQNEAQ (reference sequence). CDR3 region: CASSPSLKRASYEQYF. The CDR3 bases are TGTGCCAGCAGCCCAAGTCTTAAGAGAGCGTCCTACGAGCAGTACTTC.

V is TRBV27 and J is TRBJ1-2; D gene ambiguous. The CDR3 totals 13 residues. Germline values: CDR1 MNHEY, CDR2 SMNVEV (reference sequence). Between the trimmed V and J ends, which lost 3 bases and 6 bases, there was a span of 11 bases. In nucleotides, the CDR3 is TGTGCCAGCAGTTTTGCGTATTCAAATGGCTACACCTTC. It yields the protein CASSFAYSNGYTF.

This chain joins TRBV5-1 and TRBJ1-2; perhaps TRBD1 as D (5 bases). Germline CDR1 SGHRS, CDR2 YFSETQ. This CDR3 region has 14 residues. V was pared by 0 bases and J by 7 bases, with 13 bases between. CDR3 residues: CASSLASGVGGYTF. In DNA form, the CDR3 reads TGCGCCAGCAGCTTGGCCTCGGGGGTAGGTGGCTACACCTTC.

The gene calls are TRBV6-6 and TRBJ2-2; the D is unclear. The germline CDR1 and CDR2 sequences are MNHNY and SVGAGI (reference sequence). The CDR3 is 11 residues long. Trimming removed 4 bases at V and 4 bases at J, with 1 base between. CDR3 coding DNA: TGTGCCAGCAGTTTCACCGGGGAGCTGTTTTTT. It specifies CASSFTGELFF.

The chain has TRBV7-3 and TRBJ2-5; maybe TRBD2 (6 bases). The germline V gene has CDR1 SGHTA and CDR2 FQGTGA. This CDR3 is built from 13 residues. V was trimmed by 5 bases and J by 9 bases, leaving 16 bases between them. DNA of the CDR3: TGTGCCAGCAGCAACAATCCCGGGGAGGCCCAGTACTTC. This translates into CASSNNPGEAQYF.

The rearrangement links TRBV12-3 or TRBV12-4 to TRBJ1-1; unclear D gene. The CDR3 extends over 12 amino acids. V shed 5 bases and J shed 4 bases, with 8 bases lying between them. This CDR3 is CASSAGLTEAFF. The CDR3 region has the DNA TGTGCCAGCAGTGCGGGCCTCACTGAAGCTTTCTTT.

The gene calls are TRBV6-5 and TRBJ1-5; 7 bases map to TRBD1. The V gene's germline CDR1 is MNHEY and CDR2 SVGAGI. This CDR3 comprises 14 residues. V gave up 5 bases and J gave up 2 bases; unmatched junction bases: 3. Here the CDR3 DNA reads TGTGCCAGCAGTCGGACAGGCGGCAATCAGCCCCAGCATTTT. Translation: CASSRTGGNQPQHF.

This chain links TRBV10-1 with TRBJ2-7, with a tentative D call TRBD2 (5 bases). The CDR3 covers 14 residues. V was clipped by 2 bases and J by 6 bases, with 14 bases between them. Germline CDR1 WNHNN, CDR2 SYGVQD (reference sequence). CDR3 sequence: CASSERTRSREQYF. In DNA form, the CDR3 reads TGCGCCAGCAGTGAGAGGACTCGGTCGCGCGAGCAGTACTTC.

The chain uses TRBV14 and TRBJ2-1, with no clear D. The V end lost 0 bases, the J end lost 1 base, and 1 base lay between the germline ends. The CDR3 runs to 13 residues. Germline CDR1 SGHDN, CDR2 FVKESK. In nucleotides, the CDR3 is TGTGCCAGCAGCCAAGAATCCTACAATGAGCAGTTCTTC. Translating it yields CASSQESYNEQFF.

The chain links TRBV30 to TRBJ1-2; 11 positions agree with TRBD1. CDR3 length: 12 amino acids. Trimming took 3 bases from V and 8 from J; bases not matched to a gene: 2. Germline V lookup: CDR1 GTSNPN, CDR2 SVGIG (reference sequence). CDR3 DNA: TGTGCCTGGAGGGGACAGGGGGAAGGCTACACCTTC. Encoded protein: CAWRGQGEGYTF.

The V call is TRBV30, the J call TRBJ1-2, with D uncertain. V was shortened by 2 bases and J by 6 bases, with 7 bases between the two germline ends. The CDR3 runs to 11 residues. Germline V lookup: CDR1 GTSNPN, CDR2 SVGIG (reference sequence). In nucleotides, the CDR3 is TGTGCCTGGAGTTCCCGGAATGGCTACACCTTC. Translated: CAWSSRNGYTF. The full variable domain, completed using reference TRBV30 and TRBJ1-2, is SQTIHQWPATLVQPVGSPLSLECTVEGTSNPNLYWYRQAAGRGLQLLFYSVGIGQISSEVPQNLSASRPQDRQFILSSKKLLLSDSGFYLCAWSSRNGYTFGSGTRLTVV.

The V call is TRBV18, the J call TRBJ2-7, with no clear D. The germline V gene encodes CDR1 KGHSH and CDR2 LQKENI. The CDR3 totals 15 residues. V was clipped by 3 bases and J by 2 bases, with 14 bases between them. DNA of the CDR3: TGTGCCAGCTCACCTCAGGTTACTTCGGCCTACGAGCAGTACTTC. As protein: CASSPQVTSAYEQYF.

The J gene is TRBJ1-5, the V gene TRBV28; D gene ambiguous. The germline V gene has CDR1 MDHEN and CDR2 SYDVKM. This CDR3 region has 15 residues. V was trimmed by 3 bases and J by 0 bases, leaving 9 bases between them. The CDR3, as DNA: TGTGCCAGCAGTTTGACCATCGTTAGCAATCAGCCCCAGCATTTT. It translates to CASSLTIVSNQPQHF.

This sequence joins TRBV5-1 and TRBJ2-2; D call uncertain. Deletions cut 0 bases from V and 6 bases from J, with 6 bases between. The CDR3 has 13 amino acids. Germline CDR1 reads SGHRS; CDR2 reads YFSETQ. CDR3 amino acids: CASSLGLPGELFF. The CDR3, as DNA: TGCGCCAGCAGCTTGGGGCTGCCCGGGGAGCTGTTTTTT.

V is TRBV5-1 and J is TRBJ1-6, with 7 bases identical to TRBD1. Germline V gene sequence: CDR1 SGHRS, CDR2 YFSETQ. Trimming removed 4 bases from V and 4 bases from J; junction bases left unmatched: 5. The CDR3 is 15 amino acids. The CDR3 here is CASSLWGQYNSPLHF. In DNA, the CDR3 is TGCGCCAGCAGCCTGTGGGGACAGTATAATTCACCCCTCCACTTT.

The chain combines TRBV2 with TRBJ2-7; D is perhaps TRBD1 (6 bases). The CDR3 sequence is 14 residues long. Trimming stripped 7 bases from V and 6 bases from J, with 19 bases between. Germline V gives CDR1 SNHLY, CDR2 FYNNEI. The CDR3 loop is CASKTNPRGIEQYF. The CDR3 nucleotides read TGTGCCAGCAAGACCAACCCTAGGGGGATCGAGCAGTACTTC.

A single count supports this clone. This CDR3 is CASSQEGSGGSTQYF. CDR3 in DNA: TGTGCCAGCAGCCAAGAAGGTAGCGGGGGGTCGACCCAGTACTTC. The chain recombines TRBV3-1 (or the pseudogene TRBV3-2) with TRBJ2-5; 10 bases are a match to TRBD2. CDR3 length: 15 residues. Germline CDR1 and CDR2: LGHDT and YNNKEL (reference sequence). Trimming removed 0 bases from V and 7 bases from J; junction bases left unmatched: 5.

The chain couples TRBV27 to TRBJ2-7; either TRBD1 or TRBD2 may fit D (5 bases each). CDR3 length: 12 residues. Germline CDR1 reads MNHEY; CDR2 reads SMNVEV (reference sequence). Trimming left V 10 bases short and J 3 bases short, with 13 bases between. CDR3 in amino acids: CATGTAVYEQYF. CDR3 DNA sequence: TGTGCCACCGGGACGGCTGTCTACGAGCAGTACTTC.

The chain carries TRBV3-1 (or the pseudogene TRBV3-2) and TRBJ2-1; TRBD1 matches at 7 bases. Trimming removed 0 bases from V and 15 bases from J; junction bases left unmatched: 5. Per germline, CDR1 LGHDT and CDR2 YNNKEL (reference sequence). The CDR3 contains 12 residues. CDR3 sequence (DNA): TGTGCCAGCAGCCAAGATCAGGGGGTTCGGTTCTTC. Translation: CASSQDQGVRFF.

The CDR3 is CASSDWVQTTEAFF. The CDR3 nucleotides are TGTGCCAGCAGTGACTGGGTGCAAACGACTGAAGCTTTCTTT. The chain links TRBV2 to TRBJ1-1; no clear D. Trimming removed 3 bases from V and 5 bases from J, with 13 bases in between. CDR3 size: 14 residues. Germline CDR1 SNHLY, CDR2 FYNNEI. Full variable domain (rest looked up from reference TRBV2 and TRBJ1-1): EPEVTQTPSHQVTQMGQEVILRCVPISNHLYFYWYRQILGQKVEFLVSFYNNEISEKSEIFDDQFSVERPDGSNFTLKIRSTKLEDSAMYFCASSDWVQTTEAFFGQGTRLTVV.

The rearrangement uses TRBV3-1 (or the pseudogene TRBV3-2) and TRBJ1-2; perhaps TRBD1 as D (5 bases). V dropped 1 base and J dropped 0 bases, with 9 bases sitting between them. The length of the CDR3 is 15 residues. Germline CDR1 is LGHDT and CDR2 is YNNKEL (reference sequence). Here the CDR3 DNA reads TGTGCCAGCAGCCAAGGCAGGACAACTAACTATGGCTACACCTTC. Translation: CASSQGRTTNYGYTF.

This chain joins TRBV5-1 and TRBJ2-7; maybe TRBD2 (5 bases). Trimming shortened V by 5 bases and J by 3 bases, and 12 bases separated the two germline ends. The CDR3 is 13 amino acids. Germline CDR1 SGHRS, CDR2 YFSETQ. This CDR3 is CASRAGTLYEQYF. The CDR3 DNA sequence: TGCGCCAGCAGGGCGGGCACGCTCTACGAGCAGTACTTC.

This clone was observed once. The chain combines TRBV28 with TRBJ2-5, with D maybe TRBD1 (6 bases). This CDR3 is built from 15 residues. Germline CDR1 and CDR2: MDHEN and SYDVKM. V was pared by 8 bases and J by 5 bases, with 21 bases between. CDR3 sequence reads: CASGGLGTPKETQYF. The CDR3 DNA follows: TGTGCCAGCGGAGGCCTTGGGACACCGAAGGAGACCCAGTACTTC.

The chain carries TRBV30 and TRBJ2-5; 15 bases are a match to TRBD2. The CDR3 is 16 residues long. Losses at the gene ends were 1 base for V and 7 bases for J; bases not matched to a gene: 7. From germline, CDR1 is GTSNPN and CDR2 SVGIG (reference sequence). As DNA, the CDR3 is TGTGCCTGGAGTGGGGGACTAGCGGGGGGCCGAGGGACCCAGTACTTC. This codes for CAWSGGLAGGRGTQYF.

V and J are TRBV27 and TRBJ1-2, with 8 bases that match TRBD1. Per germline, CDR1 MNHEY and CDR2 SMNVEV (reference sequence). This CDR3 is built from 15 residues. Trimming took 6 bases from V and 6 from J; bases not matched to a gene: 12. DNA for the CDR3: TGTGCCAGCAGACGACGCTTGGGACAGGTGGATGGCTACACCTTC. As protein: CASRRRLGQVDGYTF.

J is TRBJ1-1 and V is TRBV11-3; TRBD1 is a possible D gene (6 bases). The V end lost 4 bases, the J end lost 5 bases, and 14 bases lay between the germline ends. The V gene's germline CDR1 is SGHNT and CDR2 YENEEA. The CDR3 totals 14 residues. The CDR3 DNA sequence: TGTGCCAGCAGCTCAGGGGAGGAGGGTACTGAAGCTTTCTTT. Its translation: CASSSGEEGTEAFF.

The chain joins TRBV25-1 to TRBJ2-7, with a tentative D call TRBD2 (6 bases). V lost 6 bases to trimming and J lost 4 bases, with 13 bases between them. The CDR3 length is 13 residues. Germline V gene sequence: CDR1 MGHDK, CDR2 SYGVNS. This chain's CDR3 is CASRGLRVYEQYF. The CDR3 DNA reads as TGTGCCAGCAGGGGACTGAGAGTTTACGAGCAGTACTTC.

The rearrangement joins TRBV6-5 to TRBJ1-5, with no clear D. The V end was cut by 0 bases, the J end by 2 bases, with 11 bases between. There are 16 residues in the CDR3. Looked up from germline, CDR1 is MNHEY and CDR2 is SVGAGI. The DNA for the CDR3 is TGTGCCAGCAGTTACTCGGGGAGGCAGCGCAATCAGCCCCAGCATTTT. Protein product: CASSYSGRQRNQPQHF.

The gene calls are TRBV3-1 (or the pseudogene TRBV3-2) and TRBJ2-7, with TRBD1 as a possible D gene (6 bases). The CDR3 has 13 amino acids. Germline assignment: CDR1 LGHDT and CDR2 YNNKEL (reference sequence). The V end was cut by 3 bases, the J end by 9 bases, with 15 bases between. CDR3 amino acids: CASSHPRDKRQYF. DNA for the CDR3: TGTGCCAGCAGCCACCCTCGGGACAAAAGGCAGTACTTC.